The next 5 T cell receptor beta chains were all read from a single sample in a study of T cell responses to AZD1222 COVID-19 vaccine. TCRdb's table, derived via immunoSEQ multiplex PCR, lists solely in-frame clones and lacks some. The sample has more than 60,000 clones, around 87% seen once. Sample: peripheral blood, taken on day 0 of AZD1222 vaccination. The receptors derive from an adult in good health.

The chain uses TRBV19 and TRBJ1-1, with a possible D match to TRBD1 (5 bases). Germline values: CDR1 LNHDA, CDR2 SQIVND (reference sequence). The V gene lost 4 bases and the J gene lost 7 bases, with 16 bases spanning the gap. This CDR3 spans 14 amino acids. The CDR3 region has the DNA TGTGCCAGTAGTACCCGCCGGGGGGGGGTTGAAGCTTTCTTT. It translates to CASSTRRGGVEAFF. Full variable domain (remainder filled in from reference TRBV19 and TRBJ1-1): DGGITQSPKYLFRKEGQNVTLSCEQNLNHDAMYWYRQDPGQGLRLIYYSQIVNDFQKGDIAEGYSVSREKKESFPLTVTSAQKNPTAFYLCASSTRRGGVEAFFGQGTRLTVV.

V gene TRBV21-1 combines with J gene TRBJ2-3; the DNA was not used to check the table's D call, TRBD1. TRBV21-1 counts as a pseudogene. This CDR3 is built from 19 residues. CDR3 nucleotides: TGTGCCAGCAGCTCTCATGCGGCAGGGCAAACACAGAGCACAGATACGCAGTATTTT. This encodes CASSSHAAGQTQSTDTQYF.

The chain couples TRBV12-3 or TRBV12-4 to TRBJ1-1; D remains ambiguous. The CDR3 has 13 residues. Trimming removed 4 bases from V and 1 base from J, with 7 bases in between. The chain's CDR3 is CASSSDKNTEAFF. As DNA, the CDR3 is TGTGCCAGCAGTTCCGACAAGAACACTGAAGCTTTCTTT.

The chain has TRBV16 and TRBJ1-1; tentative D call: TRBD1 (6 bases). Germline V lookup: CDR1 KGHSY, CDR2 FQNENV. The CDR3 totals 14 residues. Trimming left V 3 bases short and J 5 bases short, with 13 bases between. The CDR3 here is CASSQNRVGTEAFF. The CDR3 DNA sequence: TGTGCCAGCAGCCAGAACAGGGTAGGAACTGAAGCTTTCTTT. The variable domain in full, with the rest retrieved from reference TRBV16 and TRBJ1-1, is GEEVAQTPKHLVRGEGQKAKLYCAPIKGHSYVFWYQQVLKNEFKFLISFQNENVFDETGMPKERFSAKCLPNSPCSLEIQATKLEDSAVYFCASSQNRVGTEAFFGQGTRLTVV.

The rearrangement uses TRBV15 and TRBJ1-5; no clear D. CDR3 length: 14 residues. The V end lost 3 bases, the J end lost 2 bases, and 8 bases lay between the germline ends. Looked up from germline, CDR1 is LNHNV and CDR2 is YYDKDF (reference sequence). CDR3 region: CATSRSSRNQPQHF. The DNA of the CDR3 is TGTGCCACCAGCAGGAGTAGTCGCAATCAGCCCCAGCATTTT.